Presented here are 7 T cell receptor beta chains from one specimen sequenced in a study of OX40 agonist ivuxolimab in advanced cancers. TCRdb's copy holds only in-frame clones and misses some; the assay was immunoSEQ multiplex PCR. Of approximately 20,000 clones in the sample, 75% to 85% were seen once. Material: CD4+ or CD8+ T cells sorted from blood, obtained in a trial of the OX40 agonist ivuxolimab. The source is an adult with an advanced solid tumor such as melanoma, head and neck, liver or kidney cancer.

This clone was detected only once. The V call is TRBV27, the J call TRBJ2-5; TRBD2 matches at 8 bases. Germline CDR1 and CDR2: MNHEY and SMNVEV (reference sequence). CDR3 size: 16 residues. Trimming at V came to 2 bases and at J to 6 bases, leaving 11 bases not matched to a gene. The CDR3 nucleotides are TGTGCCAGCAGTTTACGCACCGGGGGGGCCGTAAAGACCCAGTACTTC. Residues: CASSLRTGGAVKTQYF.

This clone was observed a single time. This rearrangement joins TRBV13 to TRBJ1-4; D remains ambiguous. V was pared by 0 bases and J by 10 bases, with 6 bases between. This CDR3 is built from 12 residues. Germline values: CDR1 PRHDT, CDR2 FYEKMQ (reference sequence). CDR3 nucleotide sequence: TGTGCCAGCAGCTTAGGGACTTCAAAACTGTTTTTT. Translation gives CASSLGTSKLFF.

J is TRBJ2-5 and V is TRBV6-6; TRBD1 aligns across 8 bases. The assigned J gene may be wrong: the sequence end matches TRBJ2-7 better. Per the germline V gene, CDR1 is MNHNY and CDR2 is SVGAGI (reference sequence). The CDR3 is made up of 13 amino acids. In DNA, the CDR3 is TGTGCCAGCACCCGGACAGGGATCCACGAGCAGTACTTC. As protein: CASTRTGIHEQYF.

This chain links TRBV12-2 with TRBJ2-7; the D call of TRBD1 is as the table states it, not checked on the DNA. TRBV12-2 is given as a pseudogene. The CDR3 contains 17 residues. In DNA form, the CDR3 reads TGTGCAAGTCGCTCCTTTCCCTGGGGGCTTATGCCCTACGAGCAGTACTTC. Amino acids: CASRSFPWGLMPYEQYF.

The genes are TRBV2 and TRBJ2-2, with D tentatively TRBD2 (5 bases). The germline V gene has CDR1 SNHLY and CDR2 FYNNEI. CDR3 length: 18 residues. V was shortened by 6 bases and J by 3 bases, with 23 bases between the two germline ends. The CDR3 DNA is TGTGCCAGCAGGGACGACTTGGACTTGGCGCGGGACACCGGGGAGCTGTTTTTT. This encodes CASRDDLDLARDTGELFF.

The V and J genes are TRBV27 and TRBJ2-7, with TRBD2 identical over 10 bases. The CDR3 sequence is 15 residues long. Germline V gives CDR1 MNHEY, CDR2 SMNVEV (reference sequence). With 1 base clipped from V and 6 bases from J, the junction kept 6 bases outside the gene matches. The CDR3, as DNA: TGTGCCAGCAGTTTATTAGAAGCGGGGGGGAGCGAGCAGTACTTC. It encodes CASSLLEAGGSEQYF.

The V and J genes are TRBV6-1 and TRBJ1-5; no clear D gene. V lost 7 bases, J lost 0 bases, and 7 bases lay in between. This CDR3 is built from 13 residues. Per the germline V gene, CDR1 is MNHNS and CDR2 is SASEGT. CDR3 sequence reads: CASNLDSNQPQHF. In DNA, the CDR3 is TGTGCCAGCAATCTGGATAGCAATCAGCCCCAGCATTTT.